This T cell receptor beta chain was documented in a study of cytomegalovirus exposure and HLA in healthy donors. Study-wide points: Through in vitro validation, a few CMV-associated chains were shown to be specific for CMV antigens. In a later analysis, TCR beta V- and J-gene trimming was associated with a missense DCLRE1C variant. CMV serostatus alone was available as immune exposure information.

This CDR3 contains 13 residues. Germline loops: CDR1 KGHSH, CDR2 LQKENI. The V end lost 6 bases, the J end lost 7 bases, and 15 bases lay between the germline ends. A multiplex PCR was run with 60 Vbeta primers and 13 Jbeta primers. The repertoire was sequenced with immunoSEQ multiplex PCR; TCRdb's copy has only in-frame clones and lacks some. The data contain 72,000 or so clones, 70% to 80% of them seen just once; the ten biggest clones take up 7.5% to 9%. This clone was counted between two and nine times. Its target is not known. Sequencing was done on a sample of PBMCs. The TCR sequence derives from a young man in good health and CMV-seropositive. J is TRBJ1-2 and V is TRBV18; the D gene is possibly TRBD1 (6 bases). CDR3 coding DNA: TGTGCCAGCTCGGTCGATTTGGACAGTGGCTACACCTTC. Translated, it gives CASSVDLDSGYTF.